The clone carrying this T cell receptor (beta chain) was detected only once. This sample is drawn from a study of cytomegalovirus exposure and HLA in healthy donors. The PCR was carried out with 60 Vbeta primers and 13 Jbeta primers. Data came from immunoSEQ multiplex PCR; TCRdb stores just in-frame clones and leaves some out. The sample lists more than 45,000 clones; over 80% were seen once. At the time of sampling, donors were nominally healthy, though unrecorded immune exposures were likely. With 4 bases clipped from V and 2 bases from J, the junction kept 3 bases outside the gene matches. CDR3 length equals 16 residues. The germline V gene has CDR1 SGHVS and CDR2 FNYEAQ.

The chain couples TRBV7-6 to TRBJ2-3; 13 bases are shared with TRBD2. The sequenced sample was PBMCs. The sequence was obtained from a man aged 30 to 45 in good health and CMV-seronegative. The CDR3 loop reads CASSSGLAGATDTQYF. DNA of the CDR3: TGTGCCAGCAGCTCCGGACTAGCGGGGGCCACAGATACGCAGTATTTT.